The 29 T cell receptor beta chains presented below share a single source sample, sequenced in a study of shared clonotypes between healthy human individuals (dated by TCRdb to 2018 to 2021). Library generation was performed with the immunoSEQ multiplex PCR assay. In its TCRdb copy, this immuneACCESS table keeps in-frame sequences only and misses some clones. Where compared with another copy, unresolved V genes explain less than half of these, and the others have no known cause. The sample table contains 600,000 to 700,000 clones; only one count was recorded for less than 80% of them. The ten largest clones represent around 1.7% of the sample. Sequenced: memory CD4+ T cells sorted from blood. The sample's cell subset or site label is to be understood as: CD45RA-negative fraction. The receptors were gathered from a woman under 40 in good health.

The V gene is TRBV11-2, the J gene TRBJ2-5, with 9 bases fitting TRBD2. The CDR3 consists of 14 residues. The germline V gene encodes CDR1 SGHAT and CDR2 FQNNGV. The trim removed 5 bases at V and 4 bases at J, leaving 5 bases unmatched. CDR3 DNA sequence: TGTGCCAGCAGCGCGGGACTAGCTGGAGAGACCCAGTACTTC. This translates into CASSAGLAGETQYF.

This rearrangement joins TRBV5-1 to TRBJ2-1, with 9 nucleotides matching TRBD2. CDR1 and CDR2 from the germline V gene are SGHRS and YFSETQ. The CDR3 is made up of 15 amino acids. V was pared by 5 bases and J by 6 bases, with 9 bases of the junction left unmatched. The DNA of the CDR3 is TGCGCCAGCAGTCATAGCGGGGGCCCTTTCAATGAGCAGTTCTTC. It translates to CASSHSGGPFNEQFF.

This clone was observed a handful of times. This chain uses TRBV11-2 with TRBJ2-5; 9 positions agree with TRBD2. Germline V gene sequence: CDR1 SGHAT, CDR2 FQNNGV. V shed 4 bases, J shed 5 bases, and the junction held 8 bases outside the gene matches. The CDR3 extends over 15 amino acids. CDR3 sequence: CASSSRTSVWETQYF. The CDR3 nucleotides are TGTGCCAGCAGCTCCAGGACTAGCGTTTGGGAGACCCAGTACTTC.

The rearrangement links TRBV18 to TRBJ2-1; TRBD2 aligns across 8 bases. CDR3 size: 16 residues. Germline V gene data show CDR1 as KGHSH and CDR2 as LQKENI. With V trimmed by 2 bases and J by 5 bases, 8 bases remained unmatched. CDR3 in amino acids: CASSPWSAGGDNEQFF. The CDR3 DNA sequence: TGTGCCAGCTCACCATGGAGTGCGGGAGGCGACAATGAGCAGTTCTTC.

The chain employs TRBV14 and TRBJ2-5, with D possibly TRBD2 on 5 matching bases. The V gene lost 3 bases and the J gene lost 5 bases, with 13 bases spanning the gap. The CDR3 sequence is 14 residues long. Germline CDR1 reads SGHDN; CDR2 reads FVKESK. The CDR3 DNA is TGTGCCAGCAGCCACCCTGCGGGTTCGGAGACCCAGTACTTC. This encodes CASSHPAGSETQYF.

This chain links TRBV7-8 with TRBJ1-2; TRBD1 is a possible D gene (5 bases). The CDR3 loop spans 15 amino acids. Between the trimmed V and J ends, which lost 5 bases and 4 bases, there was a span of 17 bases. Germline CDR1 is SGHVS and CDR2 is FQNEAQ. This CDR3 is CASSPRGEWSYGYTF. The DNA for the CDR3 is TGTGCCAGCAGCCCGAGGGGCGAATGGAGCTATGGCTACACCTTC.

This clone was seen more than once but under ten times. The conserved final phenylalanine or tryptophan is absent from the CDR3, which likely points to a read error. The DNA is omitted, as the CDR3 cannot be located on it reliably, and the CDR3 follows TCRdb's listing. The chain recombines TRBV30 with TRBJ2-3. The CDR3 length is 10 residues, termini included. Germline V lookup: CDR1 GTSNPN, CDR2 SVGIG (reference sequence). CDR3 loop: CAWSPSRPVI.

V is TRBV7-9 and J is TRBJ1-1; D gene ambiguous. V dropped 7 bases and J dropped 0 bases, with 9 bases sitting between them. There are 13 residues in the CDR3. Germline V CDR1 and CDR2: SEHNR, FQNEAQ (reference sequence). CDR3 coding DNA: TGTGCCAGCAAAGTGGGAATGAACACTGAAGCTTTCTTT. Residues: CASKVGMNTEAFF.

This chain joins TRBV11-2 and TRBJ2-2; D is possibly TRBD1 (5 bases). Germline V lookup: CDR1 SGHAT, CDR2 FQNNGV. CDR3 length equals 15 residues. Trimming took 3 bases from V and 5 from J, leaving 13 bases between them. CDR3 DNA: TGTGCCAGCAGCTTCGGACATTTGGGAACCGGGGAGCTGTTTTTT. Translation gives CASSFGHLGTGELFF.

This clone was seen only a few times. This specimen includes other DNA sequences encoding the same CDR3. J is TRBJ2-7 and V is TRBV28; TRBD2 matches at 10 bases. Germline V lookup: CDR1 MDHEN, CDR2 SYDVKM. V dropped 5 bases and J dropped 3; count of bases not matched to a gene: 7. CDR3 size: 15 residues. The CDR3 DNA reads TGTGCCAGCAGTCCAGCCCTAGCGGGAGTCTACGAGCAGTACTTC. Translating gives CASSPALAGVYEQYF.

About this clone: This is likely an artifact of a read error, given a far larger clone one base away. At the DNA level, this CDR3 is encoded by other sequences in the same sample as well. The chain links TRBV1 to TRBJ2-5. TRBV1 is an annotated pseudogene. The CDR3 totals 12 residues. CDR3 sequence: CTSRLYQETQYF. CDR3 nucleotide sequence: TGCACCAGCAGGCTTTACCAAGAAACCCAGTACTTC.

This clone appeared a few times. The rearrangement joins TRBV5-4 to TRBJ1-2, with no clear D. CDR3 length: 11 amino acids. V lost 7 bases and J lost 4, with 8 bases in between. Germline values: CDR1 SGHNT, CDR2 YYREEE (reference sequence). The CDR3 nucleotides are TGTGCCAGCTCCGGGTTCTATGGCTACACCTTC. This sequence encodes CASSGFYGYTF.

In the case of this clone: The junction does not match germline at one end; this may be a read error. The chain carries TRBV19 and TRBJ2-1; no definite D call. Germline CDR1 is LNHDA and CDR2 is SQIVND (reference sequence). This CDR3 is 15 amino acids long. Here the CDR3 DNA reads TGTGCCAGTAGTATAGGTTTCGACTCCCACAATGAGCAGTTCTTC. This gives the protein CASSIGFDSHNEQFF.

To note about this clone: The identical CDR3 is also encoded by other nucleotide sequences in the sample. The chain uses TRBV27 and TRBJ1-1; the D is unclear. Looked up from germline, CDR1 is MNHEY and CDR2 is SMNVEV (reference sequence). V gave up 3 bases and J gave up 0 bases, with 8 bases separating them. The CDR3 contains 14 residues. The DNA for the CDR3 is TGTGCCAGCAGTTTCAGACACCTGAACACTGAAGCTTTCTTT. Translating gives CASSFRHLNTEAFF.

The chain recombines TRBV13 with TRBJ2-1; 8 nucleotides align to TRBD1. Trimming at V came to 5 bases and at J to 6 bases, leaving 3 bases not matched to a gene. Germline V gene data show CDR1 as PRHDT and CDR2 as FYEKMQ (reference sequence). The CDR3 totals 13 residues. Written as DNA, the CDR3 is TGTGCCAGCAGCCCCGGACAGGGCAATGAGCAGTTCTTC. Translating it yields CASSPGQGNEQFF.

Comment on this clone: Other DNA sequences in the same sample also yield this CDR3. The genes are TRBV5-1 and TRBJ2-3; 11 positions match TRBD2. V trimming: 0 bases; J trimming: 0 bases; junction bases outside the gene matches: 0. The CDR3 has 16 residues. Germline CDR1 reads SGHRS; CDR2 reads YFSETQ. The CDR3 nucleotides are TGCGCCAGCAGCTTGGGGACTAGCGGGAGCACAGATACGCAGTATTTT. Amino acid sequence: CASSLGTSGSTDTQYF.

The chain links TRBV30 to TRBJ1-1; D not resolved. CDR1 and CDR2 (germline): GTSNPN, SVGIG (reference sequence). V gave up 6 bases and J gave up 6 bases, with 11 bases separating them. This CDR3 region has 11 residues. For the CDR3, the DNA is TGTGCCTGTCTATGGAGGGCTGAAGCTTTCTTT. Its translation: CACLWRAEAFF.

This clone was observed a single time. The J gene is TRBJ1-1, the V gene TRBV4-1, with no clear D. The CDR3 has 14 residues. CDR1 MGHRA and CDR2 YSYEKL come from the germline V gene. Between the trimmed V and J ends, which lost 6 bases and 8 bases, there was a span of 19 bases. The CDR3, as DNA: TGCGCCAGCAGGCCTCTGGCCACAGAGGTGGAAGCTTTCTTT. Translating gives CASRPLATEVEAFF.

V is TRBV6-1 and J is TRBJ2-7; the D is unclear. Germline V lookup: CDR1 MNHNS, CDR2 SASEGT. This CDR3 spans 15 amino acids. The V end lost 4 bases, the J end lost 1 base, and 14 bases lay between the germline ends. CDR3 residues: CASSVDLVRSYEQYF. CDR3 nucleotides: TGTGCCAGCAGTGTCGACCTCGTCCGATCCTACGAGCAGTACTTC.

The chain couples TRBV6-6 to TRBJ2-5, with 11 positions matching TRBD2. Germline-derived CDR1 and CDR2 are MNHNY and SVGAGI (reference sequence). This CDR3 region has 15 residues. The junction had 5 bases not matched to a gene; V was cut back by 6 bases and J by 2 bases. The CDR3: CASRTSGSGQETQYF. The CDR3 DNA follows: TGTGCCAGCAGAACTAGCGGGAGTGGTCAAGAGACCCAGTACTTC.

The chain joins TRBV19 to TRBJ1-1; D not resolved. Germline V lookup: CDR1 LNHDA, CDR2 SQIVND (reference sequence). V dropped 3 bases and J dropped 4 bases, with 15 bases sitting between them. This CDR3 is 15 amino acids long. The CDR3 region has the DNA TGTGCCAGTAGTATGTCCCCCACGGTGCGCACTGAAGCTTTCTTT. Translated, it gives CASSMSPTVRTEAFF.

The rearrangement joins TRBV28 to TRBJ2-7; no clear D. The germline CDR1 and CDR2 sequences are MDHEN and SYDVKM. CDR3 length: 12 residues. The V and J ends lost 5 bases and 9 bases respectively, with 14 bases between them. CDR3: CASSQSLSRQYF. For the CDR3, the DNA is TGTGCCAGCAGTCAATCCCTTTCGCGGCAGTACTTC.

This clone showed up just once. The V call is TRBV29-1, the J call TRBJ2-1, with 7 nucleotides matching TRBD2. This CDR3 region has 14 residues. Germline lookup yields CDR1 SQVTM and CDR2 ANQGSEA. Losses at the gene ends were 7 bases for V and 1 base for J; bases not matched to a gene: 7. The CDR3 protein is CSGSGIQSYNEQFF. CDR3 in DNA: TGCAGCGGGAGCGGGATCCAGTCCTACAATGAGCAGTTCTTC.

In its sample, this clone was seen a few times. The genes are TRBV20-1 and TRBJ1-2; possible D gene TRBD1, 5 bases. Germline values: CDR1 DFQATT, CDR2 SNEGSKA (reference sequence). The CDR3 is made up of 11 amino acids. The CDR3 reads CSGTENYGYTF. DNA of the CDR3: TGCAGCGGGACGGAGAACTATGGCTACACCTTC.

The chain employs TRBV4-1 and TRBJ2-2; 9 nucleotides line up with TRBD2. CDR1 and CDR2 from the germline V gene are MGHRA and YSYEKL. Trimming removed 2 bases from V and 6 bases from J; junction bases left unmatched: 10. The CDR3 has 17 amino acids. In DNA, the CDR3 is TGCGCCAGCAGCCAAACCTTAGCGGGAGCGGGGGCCGGGGAGCTGTTTTTT. Encoded protein: CASSQTLAGAGAGELFF.

CDR3 residues: CASKENVNIYGYTF. In DNA, the CDR3 is TGTGCCAGTAAGGAGAACGTAAACATCTATGGCTACACCTTC. The chain links TRBV28 to TRBJ1-2; no definite D call. The CDR3 consists of 14 residues. The germline V and J ends were trimmed by 9 bases and 4 bases, with 18 bases remaining between them. The V gene's germline CDR1 is MDHEN and CDR2 SYDVKM.

CDR3 loop: CSLADASSDQYF. The DNA of the CDR3 is TGCAGCCTGGCAGACGCATCATCGGACCAGTACTTC. This rearrangement joins TRBV29-1 to TRBJ2-5; no definite D call. Trimming took 8 bases from V and 10 from J, leaving 20 bases between them. Germline assignment: CDR1 SQVTM and CDR2 ANQGSEA. CDR3 length: 12 amino acids. The whole variable domain, remainder taken from reference TRBV29-1 and TRBJ2-5, is SAVISQKPSRDICQRGTSLTIQCQVDSQVTMMFWYRQQPGQSLTLIATANQGSEATYESGFVIDKFPISRPNLTFSTLTVSNMSPEDSSIYLCSLADASSDQYFGPGTRLLVL.

V gene TRBV10-2 combines with J gene TRBJ2-4; weak D call: TRBD2 (6 bases). Germline V lookup: CDR1 WSHSY, CDR2 SAAADI. With 2 bases removed from V and 0 bases from J, the gap between germline ends came to 8 bases. The CDR3 covers 15 residues. Written as DNA, the CDR3 is TGCGCCAGCAGTGAGGGGGGACTAGCCAAAAACATTCAGTACTTC. It is translated as CASSEGGLAKNIQYF.

This clone was seen ten or more times. The chain recombines TRBV4-2 with TRBJ2-1, with 9 bases matching TRBD2. The ends lost 1 base at V and 4 bases at J; junction bases unmatched: 5. The CDR3 sequence is 16 residues long. Germline V gives CDR1 LGHNA, CDR2 YNFKEQ. DNA for the CDR3: TGTGCCAGCAGCCAAGCTAGCGGGGAAATATACAATGAGCAGTTCTTC. Its protein product is CASSQASGEIYNEQFF.